One sample yielded the 2 T cell receptor beta chains listed below, sequenced in a study of PD-1 blockade in classical Hodgkin lymphoma. All trial patients relapsed after autologous stem cell transplantation. Sequencing used immunoSEQ multiplex PCR; TCRdb keeps in-frame clones, though not all of them. Of roughly 40,000 clones listed, about two thirds are singletons. This specimen was peripheral blood mononuclear cells (PBMCs), taken at baseline. The source is a human donor with classical Hodgkin lymphoma.

Only one count was recorded for this clone. This chain uses TRBV6-5 with TRBJ1-1; perhaps TRBD1 as D (5 bases). The CDR3 contains 12 residues. Germline loops: CDR1 MNHEY, CDR2 SVGAGI. The V end lost 2 bases, the J end lost 11 bases, and 12 bases lay between the germline ends. The chain's CDR3 is CASSYGKTDAFF. The CDR3 nucleotides are TGTGCCAGCAGTTACGGAAAGACAGACGCTTTCTTT.

The chain couples TRBV5-1 to TRBJ2-1, with TRBD1 matching 8 bases. V was clipped by 6 bases and J by 6 bases; unmatched bases: 8. Germline CDR1 reads SGHRS; CDR2 reads YFSETQ. This CDR3 comprises 14 residues. CDR3 DNA sequence: TGCGCCAGCAACCTAGGACAGGGCGGCAATGAGCAGTTCTTC. Residues: CASNLGQGGNEQFF.